This T cell receptor beta chain was obtained from a study of T-cell memory formation after mild COVID-19. Study information: TCR clusters were largely donor specific. Study results and caveats: Among CD4+ contracting clones, most were CM and EM, and CD8+ ones EMRA. Memory sampled before infection contained some responding clones, suggesting cross-reactive memory joined.

A remark on this clonotype: Its antigen is not known.

TCRdb recomputed calls from the 5' RACE reads with MiXCR, one row per CDR3 protein. Of 89,000 or so distinct CDR3 sequences in the sample, roughly 13% are singletons; the top ten hold roughly two fifths. This CDR3 is 13 amino acids long. Trimming stripped 4 bases from V and 6 bases from J, with 11 bases between. The germline gives CDR1 KGHSH, CDR2 LQKENI. The source of this sequence is a man between 18 and 29 years old who had mild COVID-19 (a few samples of this study predate the infection). Cell type and time point are not known. J is TRBJ2-3 and V is TRBV18, with D hard to call. Sequenced input: PBMCs or a T cell subset sorted from them (not recorded which). DNA for the CDR3: TGTGCCAGCTCACTCCCTCCCGAGGATACGCAGTATTTT. Translation: CASSLPPEDTQYF.